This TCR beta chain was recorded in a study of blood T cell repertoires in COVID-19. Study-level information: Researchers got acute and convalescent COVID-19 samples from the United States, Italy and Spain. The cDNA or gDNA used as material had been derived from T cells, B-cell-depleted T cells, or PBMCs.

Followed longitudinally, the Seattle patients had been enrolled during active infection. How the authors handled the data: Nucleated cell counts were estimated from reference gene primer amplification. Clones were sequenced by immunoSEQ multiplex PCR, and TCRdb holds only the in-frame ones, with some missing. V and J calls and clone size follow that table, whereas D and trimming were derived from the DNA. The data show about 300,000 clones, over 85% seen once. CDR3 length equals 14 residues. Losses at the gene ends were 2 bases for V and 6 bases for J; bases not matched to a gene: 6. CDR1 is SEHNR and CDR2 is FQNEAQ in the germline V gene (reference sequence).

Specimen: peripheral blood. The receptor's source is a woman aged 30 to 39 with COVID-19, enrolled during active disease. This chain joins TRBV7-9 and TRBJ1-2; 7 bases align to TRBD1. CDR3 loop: CASSLLDRKDGYTF. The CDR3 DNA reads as TGTGCCAGCAGCTTACTGGACAGGAAAGATGGCTACACCTTC.